Sequencing of this TCR beta chain was carried out in a study of blood T cell repertoires in COVID-19. Study overall: Researchers got acute and convalescent COVID-19 samples from the United States, Italy and Spain. The cDNA or gDNA used as material had been derived from T cells, B-cell-depleted T cells, or PBMCs.

Followed longitudinally, the Seattle patients had been enrolled during active infection. With V trimmed by 3 bases and J by 4 bases, 10 bases remained unmatched. The CDR3 spans 16 residues. The germline V gene has CDR1 SGHAT and CDR2 FQDESV (reference sequence). In the original workflow: Reference gene primer amplification gave estimated nucleated cell counts. Assay used: immunoSEQ multiplex PCR; TCRdb lists only in-frame clones, some missing. V, J and clone size were drawn from that table, and D and trimming were deduced from the DNA. The sample shows hundreds of thousands of clones, 65% to 90% of them seen only once.

This TCR was recovered from a woman in her seventies with COVID-19, enrolled during active disease. The chain combines TRBV11-1 with TRBJ2-7; 9 positions match TRBD1. Material for sequencing was peripheral blood. The CDR3: CASSFGTGTGIYEQYF. The CDR3 region has the DNA TGTGCCAGCAGCTTTGGGACCGGGACAGGGATATACGAGCAGTACTTC.